These T cell receptor beta chains were read from a single sample in a study of resident and recirculating memory T cells in vitiligo. Generated by immunoSEQ multiplex PCR, the TCRdb table keeps only in-frame clones and is missing some. The top ten clones hold less than 5% of a sample with roughly 76,000 clones, approximately 89% of them seen once. The sequenced material came from blood. Every receptor here comes from a male donor with vitiligo. Each CDR3 is given with its conserved first and last residue. A D gene is named only where the DNA matches it firmly. Rows may omit the clone size; those that give it use once, few, many or a size class.

>NA|TRBV6-5|13|TRBJ1-1|NA
TGTGCCAGCAGCCCAACAGGGAACACTGAAGCTTTCTTT
CASSPTGNTEAFF
>NA|TRBV19|16|TRBJ1-1|TRBD1
TGTGCCAGTAGTGTCCCCGGGACAGGAGTGAACACTGAAGCTTTCTTT
CASSVPGTGVNTEAFF
>NA|TRBV6-5|14|TRBJ1-5|TRBD1
TGTGCCAGCTCCCTCGCCAGGGGGGATCAGCCCCAGCATTTT
CASSLARGDQPQHF
>once|TRBV7-8|14|TRBJ2-7|NA
TGTGCCAGCAGCCCCACCAGGGGCCGCATCTCGCAGTACTTC
CASSPTRGRISQYF
>NA|TRBV7-2|14|TRBJ1-1|TRBD1
TGTGCCAGCAGCTTCCGGGACAGGAACACTGAAGCTTTCTTT
CASSFRDRNTEAFF
>once|TRBV14|15|TRBJ1-1|NA
TGTGCCAGCAGCCAAGGAGCGGGGAAGAACACTGAAGCTTTCTTT
CASSQGAGKNTEAFF
>NA|TRBV4-3|16|TRBJ2-1|TRBD2
TGCGCCAGCAGCCAAGCCTACGGGGGGGCCTTCAATGAGCAGTTCTTC
CASSQAYGGAFNEQFF
>NA|TRBV19|18|TRBJ1-5|NA
TGTGCCAGTAGTATAGAGAGGAGTCCGGGTCGGAGCAATCAGCCCCAGCATTTT
CASSIERSPGRSNQPQHF
>once|TRBV5-1|13|TRBJ2-2|NA
TGCGCCAGCAGCTTGGCCCCCGTCGGGGAGCTGTTTTTT
CASSLAPVGELFF
>NA|TRBV18|13|TRBJ2-7|NA
TGTGCCAGCTCATCGACTGAGTCCTACGAGCAGTACTTC
CASSSTESYEQYF